The clone carrying this TCR beta chain was counted only a few times. Antigen specificity is unknown. Germline values: CDR1 LNHDA, CDR2 SQIVND (reference sequence). Trimming cost V 10 bases and J 6 bases, with 13 bases left between them. This CDR3 has 11 amino acids. This entry is derived from a study of T-cell memory formation after mild COVID-19. Findings and caveats of the study: Clones that contracted from day 15 to 85 had balanced CD4/CD8; later expanders were CD4+ biased.

TCRdb reprocessed the 5' RACE reads with MiXCR, giving one entry per CDR3 protein. The data show fewer than 250,000 distinct CDR3 sequences, 27% seen once. The source of this sequence is an adult woman who had mild COVID-19 (a few samples of this study predate the infection). Cell type and time point are not known. Sequencing was carried out using PBMCs or a T cell subset sorted from them (not recorded which). The chain carries TRBV19 and TRBJ2-7; TRBD2 is a possible D gene (7 bases). The CDR3 loop reads CATAGGLEQYF. The CDR3 nucleotides are TGTGCCACCGCCGGGGGGCTCGAGCAGTACTTC.